A single TCR beta chain is shown here with its context. Time point here: after dendritic cell vaccination, including at tumor progression/relapse. This entry comes from a study of glioma-infiltrating T cells after dendritic cell vaccination. Study in general: Dendritic cells derived from monocytes and pulsed with autologous tumor lysate formed the vaccine.

Per germline, CDR1 SGHRS and CDR2 YFSETQ. V was clipped by 0 bases and J by 6 bases; unmatched bases: 2. CDR3 length equals 14 residues. Using immunoSEQ multiplex PCR, the repertoire was profiled, and TCRdb retains in-frame clones only, with some absent. Of 99,000 or so clones detected, approximately 80% appear once; the ten largest clones hold roughly 5.9%. This clonotype originated in a human donor with glioblastoma. This sequence joins TRBV5-1 and TRBJ1-4; 7 bases map to TRBD1. The input for sequencing was blood, taken after dendritic cell vaccination. The CDR3 DNA sequence: TGCGCCAGCAGCTTGGAGCAGGGGGATGAAAAACTGTTTTTT. Protein sequence: CASSLEQGDEKLFF. Full variable domain (outside the CDR3, taken from reference TRBV5-1 and TRBJ1-4): KAGVTQTPRYLIKTRGQQVTLSCSPISGHRSVSWYQQTPGQGLQFLFEYFSETQRNKGNFPGRFSGRQFSNSRSEMNVSTLELGDSALYLCASSLEQGDEKLFFGSGTQLSVL.